Below are 28 T cell receptor beta chains sequenced from a single sample in a study of Tregs in tolerant kidney transplant recipients. Related graft donors supplied nonmyeloablative bone marrow transplants, and mixed chimerism was transient. Sequencing was performed with immunoSEQ multiplex PCR; in TCRdb, only in-frame clones are kept and a portion is missing. This sample has approximately 82,000 clones; 93% occur once, and the top ten carry about 1.5%. Sequenced material: CD4+ T cells from blood (PBMCs), taken 12 months after the transplant. Receptors originate from a human patient who received a combined kidney and bone marrow transplant. Some T cells may arise from the graft donor.

The chain combines TRBV10-2 with TRBJ2-4, with TRBD2 matching 8 bases. The trim removed 4 bases at V and 0 bases at J, leaving 8 bases unmatched. The CDR3 has 17 residues. Germline V CDR1 and CDR2: WSHSY, SAAADI. Written as DNA, the CDR3 is TGCGCCAGCAGTGCTCCCAGCGGGGGTATAGCCAAAAACATTCAGTACTTC. Residues: CASSAPSGGIAKNIQYF.

The V and J genes are TRBV5-4 and TRBJ1-2, with D perhaps TRBD1 (5 bases). The CDR3 contains 14 residues. The germline V gene has CDR1 SGHNT and CDR2 YYREEE (reference sequence). As DNA, the CDR3 is TGTGCAGCAGCTCGGGCGGGGCCCGGGTATGGCTACACCTTC. Translating it yields CAAARAGPGYGYTF.

This chain connects TRBV7-3 to TRBJ2-5; 7 positions match TRBD2. The CDR3 runs 17 residues. J lost 2 bases, V lost 9 bases, and 18 bases had no gene match. Germline V gene data show CDR1 as SGHTA and CDR2 as FQGTGA. The CDR3 is CARVVPTGLVVQETQYF. Here the CDR3 DNA reads TGTGCCAGGGTCGTACCGACCGGACTAGTGGTTCAAGAGACCCAGTACTTC.

This chain connects TRBV9 to TRBJ2-3; the match to TRBD2 covers 10 bases. This CDR3 has 16 residues. The germline gives CDR1 SGDLS, CDR2 YYNGEE. The V gene end was trimmed by 1 base and the J gene end by 4 bases; junction bases not matched to a gene: 6. The CDR3 DNA follows: TGTGCCAGCAGCGTATTTAGCGGGAGGACCGCAGATACGCAGTATTTT. Its translation: CASSVFSGRTADTQYF.

The V gene is TRBV9, the J gene TRBJ2-3, with a weak D call TRBD2 (6 bases). Germline V gives CDR1 SGDLS, CDR2 YYNGEE. V was trimmed by 3 bases and J by 6 bases, leaving 11 bases between them. The CDR3 loop spans 13 amino acids. In DNA, the CDR3 is TGTGCCAGCAGCGGTCTAGCGCTGGATACGCAGTATTTT. The encoded protein is CASSGLALDTQYF.

This chain uses TRBV30 with TRBJ1-3, with 7 nucleotides matching TRBD1. Germline V gene sequence: CDR1 GTSNPN, CDR2 SVGIG (reference sequence). Germline trimming cut 3 bases from V and 2 bases from J; bases unmatched to any gene: 4. The CDR3 spans 14 residues. CDR3 amino acids: CAWSRGNPGNTIYF. CDR3 bases: TGTGCCTGGAGCAGGGGGAATCCTGGAAACACCATATATTTT.

V gene TRBV7-2 combines with J gene TRBJ2-7; tentatively, D is TRBD1 (6 bases). Trimming took off 3 bases at V and 2 bases at J, with 14 bases between the two ends. There are 15 residues in the CDR3. Germline CDR1 and CDR2: SGHTA and FQGNSA. In nucleotides, the CDR3 is TGTGCCAGCAGCTTGTCCGGACAGCCAACCTACGAGCAGTACTTC. Translation gives CASSLSGQPTYEQYF.

The chain employs TRBV20-1 and TRBJ2-5; D is undetermined. CDR1 is DFQATT and CDR2 is SNEGSKA in the germline V gene (reference sequence). This CDR3 is built from 11 residues. With 6 bases removed from V and 3 bases from J, the gap between germline ends came to 8 bases. CDR3 DNA: TGCAGTGCAGCCGAAGAAGAGACCCAGTACTTC. Its translation is CSAAEEETQYF.

This clone was counted once. This chain links TRBV18 with TRBJ2-7, with TRBD2 as a possible D gene (5 bases). There are 13 residues in the CDR3. V was clipped by 3 bases and J by 4 bases, with 10 bases between them. The V gene's germline CDR1 is KGHSH and CDR2 LQKENI. CDR3 amino acids: CASSPSGGYEQYF. For the CDR3, the DNA is TGTGCCAGCTCACCCTCCGGCGGGTACGAGCAGTACTTC.

The genes are TRBV4-2 and TRBJ2-7; possible D gene TRBD2, 6 bases. The germline CDR1 and CDR2 sequences are LGHNA and YNFKEQ. V was cut by 3 bases and J by 2 bases, with 20 bases left in between. The CDR3 is 17 residues long. The CDR3: CASSHPTGGNGPYEQYF. As DNA, the CDR3 is TGTGCCAGCAGCCATCCAACAGGAGGGAATGGACCCTACGAGCAGTACTTC.

This chain uses TRBV20-1 with TRBJ2-5, with 8 bases fitting TRBD2. The end of the DNA aligns better with TRBJ2-7, so the J call may be wrong. The germline gives CDR1 DFQATT, CDR2 SNEGSKA (reference sequence). The CDR3 is 11 residues long. The CDR3 nucleotides read TGCAGTGTCCAGCGGGAGAACGAGCAGTACTTC. Translated: CSVQRENEQYF.

V gene TRBV19 combines with J gene TRBJ1-1; 8 bases agree with TRBD1. V lost 4 bases to trimming and J lost 4 bases; unmatched junction nucleotides: 11. The germline CDR1 and CDR2 sequences are LNHDA and SQIVND (reference sequence). This CDR3 is 16 amino acids long. DNA for the CDR3: TGTGCCAGTAGTACAACCCCGACAGGGGTGGGCACTGAAGCTTTCTTT. This gives the protein CASSTTPTGVGTEAFF. The whole variable domain, filled in from reference TRBV19 and TRBJ1-1, reads DGGITQSPKYLFRKEGQNVTLSCEQNLNHDAMYWYRQDPGQGLRLIYYSQIVNDFQKGDIAEGYSVSREKKESFPLTVTSAQKNPTAFYLCASSTTPTGVGTEAFFGQGTRLTVV.

The CDR3 coding sequence is TGTGCCAGCAGTTACCCCGGACAGGGGACCGGGGAGCTGTTTTTT. It translates to CASSYPGQGTGELFF. The V and J genes are TRBV6-6 and TRBJ2-2; 9 bases line up with TRBD1. This CDR3 is 15 amino acids long. From germline, CDR1 is MNHNY and CDR2 SVGAGI (reference sequence). V was clipped by 2 bases and J by 5 bases; unmatched bases: 3.

The table lists this clone with a count of one. The chain couples TRBV4-1 to TRBJ2-5; D is ambiguous. The CDR3 sequence is 14 residues long. Trimming took 4 bases from V and 4 from J, leaving 13 bases between them. Germline loops: CDR1 MGHRA, CDR2 YSYEKL. The CDR3 sequence: CASSPSWWPETQYF. The CDR3, as DNA: TGCGCCAGCAGCCCTAGTTGGTGGCCAGAGACCCAGTACTTC.

The chain employs TRBV7-2 and TRBJ2-5; D is perhaps TRBD2 (5 bases). Germline CDR1 is SGHTA and CDR2 is FQGNSA. This CDR3 spans 13 amino acids. Trimming removed 6 bases from V and 9 bases from J, with 17 bases in between. This CDR3 reads CASRSLAAGAQYF. The CDR3 bases are TGTGCCAGCAGGTCCCTAGCCGCCGGGGCCCAGTACTTC.

This chain uses TRBV6-4 with TRBJ2-1; the match to TRBD1 covers 8 bases. The CDR3 totals 14 residues. The trim removed 8 bases at V and 9 bases at J, leaving 12 bases unmatched. Germline V gene lookup returns CDR1 MRHNA and CDR2 SNTAGT. Here the CDR3 reads CASGLQGVSSEQFF. The CDR3 bases are TGTGCCAGCGGATTACAGGGGGTAAGTAGTGAGCAGTTCTTC.

V usage is TRBV11-1 and J usage is TRBJ2-3; TRBD2 agrees at 9 bases. CDR1 is SGHAT and CDR2 is FQDESV in the germline V gene (reference sequence). The CDR3 sequence is 15 residues long. The V and J ends lost 0 bases and 5 bases, in that order; junction bases with no gene match: 3. Here the CDR3 reads CASSLASSGGDTQYF. The CDR3 region has the DNA TGTGCCAGCAGCTTAGCAAGTAGCGGGGGAGATACGCAGTATTTT.

The V gene is TRBV4-3, the J gene TRBJ2-3; 7 bases are shared with TRBD2. The CDR3 runs 15 residues. The V segment lost 1 base and the J segment 4 bases; nucleotides outside the gene matches: 5. Per germline, CDR1 LGHNA and CDR2 YSLEER. The CDR3 coding sequence is TGCGCCAGCAGCCAAGTGGTTAGCGGGCCAGATACGCAGTATTTT. Translation gives CASSQVVSGPDTQYF.

To note about this clone: In the same sample, other DNA sequences code for this CDR3. This rearrangement joins TRBV7-2 to TRBJ1-6, with D maybe TRBD1 (6 bases). Germline V CDR1 and CDR2: SGHTA, FQGNSA. CDR3 size: 14 residues. V dropped 4 bases and J dropped 8 bases, with 12 bases sitting between them. CDR3 protein: CASSSGTHHSPLHF. CDR3 sequence (DNA): TGTGCCAGCAGCTCCGGGACACACCATTCACCCCTCCACTTT.

The chain links TRBV2 to TRBJ1-1; D is possibly TRBD1 (5 bases). The CDR3 is made up of 14 amino acids. V was pared by 3 bases and J by 5 bases, with 13 bases between. Germline CDR1 SNHLY, CDR2 FYNNEI. This CDR3 reads CASSDRGGGTEAFF. Here the CDR3 DNA reads TGTGCCAGCAGTGATCGGGGCGGAGGGACTGAAGCTTTCTTT.

The chain recombines TRBV29-1 with TRBJ1-3, with no clear D. This CDR3 contains 15 residues. Trimming removed 6 bases from V and 2 bases from J, with 17 bases in between. Germline CDR1 SQVTM, CDR2 ANQGSEA. CDR3 in amino acids: CSVRVQDGPGNTIYF. CDR3 sequence (DNA): TGCAGCGTGAGGGTTCAGGACGGCCCTGGAAACACCATATATTTT.

V usage is TRBV19 and J usage is TRBJ2-2; 10 bases match TRBD2. CDR1 and CDR2 from the germline V gene are LNHDA and SQIVND (reference sequence). The junction had 12 bases not matched to a gene; V was cut back by 3 bases and J by 5 bases. CDR3 length: 18 amino acids. The CDR3 here is CASSIQAGGVWWTGELFF. The CDR3 region has the DNA TGTGCCAGTAGTATCCAAGCGGGAGGGGTTTGGTGGACCGGGGAGCTGTTTTTT.

The V gene is TRBV18, the J gene TRBJ2-1, with TRBD2 identical over 7 bases. The CDR3 consists of 16 residues. With V trimmed by 0 bases and J by 2 bases, 4 bases remained unmatched. Germline V gene lookup returns CDR1 KGHSH and CDR2 LQKENI. The CDR3 DNA reads TGTGCCAGCTCACCACCGGGGGGGGACGCCTACAATGAGCAGTTCTTC. It codes for CASSPPGGDAYNEQFF.

This clone has a handful of counts. The rearrangement links TRBV6-6 to TRBJ1-4; no definite D call. V was cut by 2 bases and J by 8 bases, with 12 bases left in between. Germline assignment: CDR1 MNHNY and CDR2 SVGAGI (reference sequence). The CDR3 loop spans 14 amino acids. CDR3 region: CASSYRGLTEKLFF. The CDR3 coding sequence is TGTGCCAGCAGTTACCGAGGGCTTACCGAAAAACTGTTTTTT.

The chain carries TRBV10-3 and TRBJ2-3; tentative D call: TRBD1 (6 bases). The CDR3 contains 13 residues. In germline, CDR1 is ENHRY, CDR2 SYGVKD. The germline V and J ends were trimmed by 10 bases and 2 bases, with 13 bases remaining between them. CDR3 residues: CATTQGSTDTQYF. CDR3 in DNA: TGTGCCACCACCCAGGGGTCCACAGATACGCAGTATTTT.

This chain links TRBV27 with TRBJ2-7; D perhaps matches TRBD1 (5 bases). Trimming removed 7 bases at V and 4 bases at J, with 17 bases between. The CDR3 covers 14 residues. Germline V gene data show CDR1 as MNHEY and CDR2 as SMNVEV (reference sequence). The CDR3 DNA reads as TGTGCCAGCAATAGTATACAGGATCGGTACGAGCAGTACTTC. This translates into CASNSIQDRYEQYF.

The genes are TRBV5-1 and TRBJ2-5; 15 bases align to TRBD2. The V gene's germline CDR1 is SGHRS and CDR2 YFSETQ. CDR3 length equals 21 residues. Trimming at V came to 4 bases and at J to 7 bases, leaving 23 bases not matched to a gene. Here the CDR3 reads CASSVSPAATWTSGRAGTQYF. The CDR3 nucleotides are TGCGCCAGCAGCGTTTCCCCCGCAGCCACCTGGACTAGCGGGAGGGCGGGGACCCAGTACTTC. The whole variable domain, filled in from reference TRBV5-1 and TRBJ2-5, reads KAGVTQTPRYLIKTRGQQVTLSCSPISGHRSVSWYQQTPGQGLQFLFEYFSETQRNKGNFPGRFSGRQFSNSRSEMNVSTLELGDSALYLCASSVSPAATWTSGRAGTQYFGPGTRLLVL.

CDR3 DNA sequence: TGTGCCAGCAGTGGAGATGTCACCGGGGAGCTGTTTTTT. It is translated as CASSGDVTGELFF. This rearrangement joins TRBV6-4 to TRBJ2-2, with D uncertain. This CDR3 contains 13 residues. Germline CDR1 MRHNA, CDR2 SNTAGT. Trimming took off 4 bases at V and 4 bases at J, with 7 bases between the two ends.